These 19 T cell receptor beta chains were sequenced from one sample in a study of blood T cell repertoires in COVID-19. Sequencing used immunoSEQ multiplex PCR; TCRdb keeps in-frame clones, though not all of them. The sample lists around 280,000 clones; 87% were seen once. Sequenced input: PBMCs or T cells enriched from blood (not recorded which). All receptors come from a middle-aged woman who had recovered from COVID-19.

The gene calls are TRBV7-2 and TRBJ2-7; possible D gene TRBD1, 6 bases. There are 15 residues in the CDR3. Per the germline V gene, CDR1 is SGHTA and CDR2 is FQGNSA. V was pared by 1 base and J by 3 bases, with 13 bases between. CDR3 loop: CASSLGTGLRYEQYF. The CDR3 DNA reads TGTGCCAGCAGCTTAGGTACAGGGCTTCGCTACGAGCAGTACTTC.

This chain links TRBV6-1 with TRBJ2-7, with 7 bases fitting TRBD1. After removal of 1 base from V and 4 bases from J, the junction contained 10 bases not matched to a gene. CDR1 is MNHNS and CDR2 is SASEGT in the germline V gene. This CDR3 is built from 16 residues. The CDR3 bases are TGTGCCAGCAGTGAAGGGAGCAGGGGGAAAAGGTACGAGCAGTACTTC. This translates into CASSEGSRGKRYEQYF.

V and J are TRBV27 and TRBJ2-6; D unresolved. V lost 10 bases, J lost 0 bases, and 10 bases lay in between. CDR1 MNHEY and CDR2 SMNVEV come from the germline V gene (reference sequence). The CDR3 consists of 14 residues. This CDR3 reads CATRRSSGANVLTF. In DNA, the CDR3 is TGTGCCACCAGACGGAGCTCTGGGGCCAACGTCCTGACTTTC.

This sequence joins TRBV7-6 and TRBJ1-5, with D uncertain. CDR1 is SGHVS, CDR2 FNYEAQ, per germline. CDR3 length equals 15 residues. The ends were cut back, 1 base at V and 0 bases at J, with 7 bases in the middle. This CDR3 is CASSLGAYSNQPQHF. The CDR3 DNA sequence: TGTGCCAGCAGCTTAGGGGCTTATAGCAATCAGCCCCAGCATTTT.

This clone was seen only a few times. V usage is TRBV19 and J usage is TRBJ1-5; tentative D call: TRBD1 (5 bases). Germline V CDR1 and CDR2: LNHDA, SQIVND (reference sequence). V dropped 1 base and J dropped 2 bases, with 15 bases sitting between them. CDR3 length: 17 residues. The CDR3 is CASSIGGGVDGNQPQHF. The DNA of the CDR3 is TGTGCCAGTAGTATAGGTGGGGGGGTCGACGGCAATCAGCCCCAGCATTTT.

The chain combines TRBV12-3 or TRBV12-4 with TRBJ1-3; D perhaps matches TRBD1 (6 bases). There are 13 residues in the CDR3. Trimming removed 5 bases from V and 8 bases from J, with 13 bases in between. The CDR3 sequence is CASSNRESDTIYF. In DNA, the CDR3 is TGTGCCAGCAGTAACAGGGAATCGGACACCATATATTTT.

The chain couples TRBV5-1 to TRBJ1-2, with 8 bases identical to TRBD1. V shed 4 bases and J 5 bases; nucleotides not matched to a gene: 10. The CDR3 runs to 15 residues. Per the germline V gene, CDR1 is SGHRS and CDR2 is YFSETQ. In DNA form, the CDR3 reads TGCGCCAGCAGCCTTGTCCGGGACAGGAGGTATGGCTACACCTTC. Amino acid sequence: CASSLVRDRRYGYTF.

The chain has TRBV7-2 and TRBJ2-6; D possibly corresponds to TRBD1 (6 bases). The CDR3 totals 17 residues. CDR1 is SGHTA and CDR2 is FQGNSA in the germline V gene. The V and J ends lost 4 bases and 0 bases respectively, with 13 bases between them. The CDR3 loop reads CASSSLFRGSGANVLTF. The CDR3 DNA reads as TGTGCCAGCAGCTCCTTGTTCAGGGGCTCTGGGGCCAACGTCCTGACTTTC.

This clone showed up many times. The rearrangement links TRBV5-1 to TRBJ1-5, with 8 bases aligning to TRBD1. Per the germline V gene, CDR1 is SGHRS and CDR2 is YFSETQ. With 0 bases clipped from V and 7 bases from J, the junction kept 3 bases outside the gene matches. This CDR3 has 14 amino acids. The CDR3 bases are TGCGCCAGCAGCTTGGGGACAGGGTACCAGCCCCAGCATTTT. It translates to CASSLGTGYQPQHF.

Concerning this clone itself: Distinct nucleotide sequences in the sample also encode this CDR3. The chain carries TRBV28 and TRBJ1-1; D not certain. Germline values: CDR1 MDHEN, CDR2 SYDVKM. CDR3 size: 12 residues. The ends were cut back, 4 bases at V and 1 base at J, with 4 bases in the middle. DNA of the CDR3: TGTGCCAGCAGTTCAGGGAACACTGAAGCTTTCTTT. Its translation: CASSSGNTEAFF.

The chain couples TRBV5-1 to TRBJ2-7, with TRBD1 identical over 11 bases. Germline V gene lookup returns CDR1 SGHRS and CDR2 YFSETQ. The CDR3 has 14 amino acids. Germline trimming cut 4 bases from V and 6 bases from J; bases unmatched to any gene: 6. CDR3 loop: CASSGGQGGLEQYF. CDR3 sequence (DNA): TGCGCCAGCAGCGGGGGACAGGGGGGTCTCGAGCAGTACTTC.

This clone was seen a single time. The V and J genes are TRBV4-3 and TRBJ2-3; TRBD2 might be the D (6 bases). The CDR3 runs 16 residues. The germline V gene encodes CDR1 LGHNA and CDR2 YSLEER. The V and J ends lost 0 bases and 0 bases respectively, with 10 bases between them. CDR3: CASSQDEAGSTDTQYF. Written as DNA, the CDR3 is TGCGCCAGCAGCCAAGATGAGGCGGGGAGCACAGATACGCAGTATTTT.

Here the CDR3 DNA reads TGCGCCAGCCGGAGGGTTGCGGGGCAAGAGACCCAGTACTTC. This sequence encodes CASRRVAGQETQYF. The rearrangement links TRBV5-1 to TRBJ2-5; D is perhaps TRBD2 (6 bases). Trimming removed 7 bases from V and 2 bases from J, with 15 bases in between. Germline V lookup: CDR1 SGHRS, CDR2 YFSETQ. The CDR3 is 14 amino acids.

This clone is a singleton in its sample. The chain has TRBV7-2 and TRBJ1-2; D is unclear. V lost 5 bases and J 4 bases, leaving 11 bases between the germline ends. CDR3 size: 13 residues. In germline, CDR1 is SGHTA, CDR2 FQGNSA. CDR3 residues: CASSPPQAYGYTF. Written as DNA, the CDR3 is TGTGCCAGCAGCCCCCCCCAGGCCTATGGCTACACCTTC.

V gene TRBV27 combines with J gene TRBJ1-4; TRBD1 agrees at 10 bases. V shed 5 bases and J 10 bases; nucleotides not matched to a gene: 7. The germline CDR1 and CDR2 sequences are MNHEY and SMNVEV (reference sequence). CDR3 size: 14 residues. CDR3 DNA sequence: TGTGCCAGCAGTCAATGGGACAGGGGAGGAAAACTGTTTTTT. It specifies CASSQWDRGGKLFF. The full variable domain, its missing parts supplied by reference TRBV27 and TRBJ1-4, is EAQVTQNPRYLITVTGKKLTVTCSQNMNHEYMSWYRQDPGLGLRQIYYSMNVEVTDKGDVPEGYKVSRKEKRNFPLILESPSPNQTSLYFCASSQWDRGGKLFFGSGTQLSVL.

There are a few counts of this clone. The J gene is TRBJ1-5, the V gene TRBV5-4, with TRBD1 identical over 7 bases. Losses at the gene ends were 0 bases for V and 6 bases for J; bases not matched to a gene: 6. The CDR3 contains 15 residues. Germline V lookup: CDR1 SGHNT, CDR2 YYREEE (reference sequence). The CDR3 spells CASSLGGQRPQPQHF. The CDR3 bases are TGTGCCAGCAGCTTGGGGGGACAGCGGCCTCAGCCCCAGCATTTT.

The rearrangement uses TRBV10-2 and TRBJ2-7; TRBD1 agrees at 7 bases. Trimming at V came to 7 bases and at J to 4 bases, leaving 13 bases not matched to a gene. Germline V CDR1 and CDR2: WSHSY, SAAADI. The CDR3 has 15 residues. The CDR3 coding sequence is TGCGCCAGCATATCGGGGCCTGACAGGGTGTACGAGCAGTACTTC. It is translated as CASISGPDRVYEQYF.

In DNA form, the CDR3 reads TGTGCCAGCCGAGGGAGCAATCAGCCCCAGCATTTT. Its protein is CASRGSNQPQHF. The chain employs TRBV2 and TRBJ1-5; D ambiguous. CDR1 and CDR2 (germline): SNHLY, FYNNEI. The V end lost 8 bases, the J end lost 1 base, and 6 bases lay between the germline ends. The CDR3 loop spans 12 amino acids.

V gene TRBV7-2 combines with J gene TRBJ2-5; TRBD2 is a possible D gene (6 bases). The ends were cut back, 5 bases at V and 8 bases at J, with 18 bases in the middle. The CDR3 consists of 14 residues. Germline-derived CDR1 and CDR2 are SGHTA and FQGNSA. CDR3 amino acids: CASSPKPSARTQYF. DNA of the CDR3: TGTGCCAGCAGCCCAAAACCTAGCGCAAGAACCCAGTACTTC. Variable domain in full (rest from reference TRBV7-2 and TRBJ2-5): GAGVSQSPSNKVTEKGKDVELRCDPISGHTALYWYRQSLGQGLEFLIYFQGNSAPDKSGLPSDRFSAERTGGSVSTLTIQRTQQEDSAVYLCASSPKPSARTQYFGPGTRLLVL.